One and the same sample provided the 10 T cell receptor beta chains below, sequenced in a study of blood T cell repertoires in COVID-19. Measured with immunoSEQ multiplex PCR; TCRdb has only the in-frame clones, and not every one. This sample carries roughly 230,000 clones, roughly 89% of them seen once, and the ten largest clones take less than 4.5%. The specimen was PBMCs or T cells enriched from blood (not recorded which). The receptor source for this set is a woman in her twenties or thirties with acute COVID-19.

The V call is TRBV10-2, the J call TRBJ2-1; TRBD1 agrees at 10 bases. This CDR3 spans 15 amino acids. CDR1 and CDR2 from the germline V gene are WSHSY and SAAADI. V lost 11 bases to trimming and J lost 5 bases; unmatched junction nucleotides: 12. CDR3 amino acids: CAPTRGGTGDNEQFF. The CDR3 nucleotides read TGCGCCCCCACACGGGGGGGGACAGGGGACAATGAGCAGTTCTTC.

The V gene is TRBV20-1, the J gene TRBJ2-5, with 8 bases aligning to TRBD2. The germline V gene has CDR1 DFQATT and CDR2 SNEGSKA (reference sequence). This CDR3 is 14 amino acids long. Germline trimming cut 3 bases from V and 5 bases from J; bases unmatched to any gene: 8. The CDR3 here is CSASNGGGSETQYF. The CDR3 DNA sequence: TGCAGTGCTAGTAACGGGGGGGGGTCGGAGACCCAGTACTTC.

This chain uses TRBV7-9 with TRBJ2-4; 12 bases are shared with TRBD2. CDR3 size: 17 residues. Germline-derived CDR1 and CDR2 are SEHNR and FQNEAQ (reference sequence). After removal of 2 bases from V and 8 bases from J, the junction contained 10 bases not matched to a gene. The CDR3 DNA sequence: TGTGCCAGCAGCTTAAGCCAAAGTAGACTAGCGGGGGACATTCAGTACTTC. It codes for CASSLSQSRLAGDIQYF.

CDR3 amino acids: CASSLARGGYGYTF. Here the CDR3 DNA reads TGTGCCAGCAGCTTGGCCAGGGGCGGCTATGGCTACACCTTC. The chain has TRBV5-4 and TRBJ1-2; possibly TRBD1 for D (6 bases). The V and J ends lost 0 bases and 4 bases respectively, with 10 bases between them. The CDR3 has 14 amino acids. Germline loops: CDR1 SGHNT, CDR2 YYREEE (reference sequence).

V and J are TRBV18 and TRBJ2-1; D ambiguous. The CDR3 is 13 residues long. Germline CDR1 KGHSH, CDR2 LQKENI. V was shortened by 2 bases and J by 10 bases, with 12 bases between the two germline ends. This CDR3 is CASSPGRIPEQFF. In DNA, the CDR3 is TGTGCCAGCTCACCAGGCAGGATCCCAGAGCAGTTCTTC.

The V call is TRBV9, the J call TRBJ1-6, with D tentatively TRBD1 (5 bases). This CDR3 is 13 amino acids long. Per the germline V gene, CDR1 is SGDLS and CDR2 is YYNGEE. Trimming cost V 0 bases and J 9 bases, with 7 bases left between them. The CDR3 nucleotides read TGTGCCAGCAGCGTAGACAGGACTTCACCCCTCCACTTT. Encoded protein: CASSVDRTSPLHF. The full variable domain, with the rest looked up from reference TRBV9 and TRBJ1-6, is DSGVTQTPKHLITATGQRVTLRCSPRSGDLSVYWYQQSLDQGLQFLIQYYNGEERAKGNILERFSAQQFPDLHSELNLSSLELGDSALYFCASSVDRTSPLHFGNGTRLTVT.

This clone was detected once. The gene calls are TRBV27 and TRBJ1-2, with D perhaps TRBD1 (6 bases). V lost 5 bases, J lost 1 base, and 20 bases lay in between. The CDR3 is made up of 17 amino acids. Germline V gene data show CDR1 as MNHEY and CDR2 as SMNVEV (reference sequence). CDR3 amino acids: CASSGLAGVSHNYGYTF. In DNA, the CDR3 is TGTGCCAGCAGTGGTTTGGCAGGGGTCTCCCATAACTATGGCTACACCTTC.

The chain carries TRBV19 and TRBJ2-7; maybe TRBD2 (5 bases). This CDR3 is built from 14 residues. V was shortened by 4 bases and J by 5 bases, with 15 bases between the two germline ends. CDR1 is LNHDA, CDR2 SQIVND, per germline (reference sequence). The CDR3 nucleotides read TGTGCCAGTAGTAGTATCGGGCTAGCCCACGAGCAGTACTTC. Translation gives CASSSIGLAHEQYF.

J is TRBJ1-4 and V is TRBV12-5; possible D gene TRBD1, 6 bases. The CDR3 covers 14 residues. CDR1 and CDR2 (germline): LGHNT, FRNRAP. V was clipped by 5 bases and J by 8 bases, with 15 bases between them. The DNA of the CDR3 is TGTGCTAGTGGTCGGAACAGGGACGGGGAAAAACTGTTTTTT. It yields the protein CASGRNRDGEKLFF.

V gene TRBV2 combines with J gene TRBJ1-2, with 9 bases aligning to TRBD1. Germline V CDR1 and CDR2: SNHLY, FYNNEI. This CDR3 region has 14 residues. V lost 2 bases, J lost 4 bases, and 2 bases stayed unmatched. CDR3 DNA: TGTGCCAGCAGTGAATTGGGACAGGGCTATGGCTACACCTTC. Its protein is CASSELGQGYGYTF.